This T cell receptor (beta chain) was recovered during a study of T cell responses to AZD1222 COVID-19 vaccine. V lost 3 bases and J lost 6; bases outside the gene matches: 6. Germline CDR1 GTSNPN, CDR2 SVGIG (reference sequence). This CDR3 region has 14 residues. This table comes from immunoSEQ multiplex PCR, and its TCRdb copy is limited to in-frame clones, with some not included. Seen here are tens of thousands of clones, approximately 90% observed once, and the top ten hold about 3.4%. The sequence came from an adult who received the AZD1222 COVID-19 vaccine. This chain connects TRBV30 to TRBJ1-2, with TRBD1 identical over 11 bases. This specimen consisted of peripheral blood, obtained 28 days after the second AZD1222 dose. In DNA form, the CDR3 reads TGTGCCTGGAGCCCGGGACAGGGGGTGAATGGCTACACCTTC. Its protein is CAWSPGQGVNGYTF.